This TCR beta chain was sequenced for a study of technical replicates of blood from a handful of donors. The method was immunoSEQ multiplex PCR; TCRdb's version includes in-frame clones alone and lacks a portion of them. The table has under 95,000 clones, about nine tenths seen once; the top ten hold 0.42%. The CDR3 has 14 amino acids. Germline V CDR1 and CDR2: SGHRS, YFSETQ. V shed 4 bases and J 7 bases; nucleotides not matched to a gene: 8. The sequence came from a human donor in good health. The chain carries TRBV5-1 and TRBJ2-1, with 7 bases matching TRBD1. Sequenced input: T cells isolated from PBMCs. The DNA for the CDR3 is TGCGCCAGCAGCCAAATCACCAGGGGGAATGAGCAGTTCTTC. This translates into CASSQITRGNEQFF. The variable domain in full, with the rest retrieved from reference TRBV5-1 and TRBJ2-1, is KAGVTQTPRYLIKTRGQQVTLSCSPISGHRSVSWYQQTPGQGLQFLFEYFSETQRNKGNFPGRFSGRQFSNSRSEMNVSTLELGDSALYLCASSQITRGNEQFFGPGTRLTVL.